A single sample is the source of the 17 T cell receptor beta chains below, sequenced in a study of blood T cells in healthy people across ages. It was with a sample-barcoded 5' primer and a J-beta primer mix that a second PCR of about 6 to 12 cycles was run. TCRdb ran MiXCR on the 5' RACE reads and lists one entry per CDR3 protein. The data contain 1.2 million to 1.5 million distinct CDR3 sequences, 59% of them seen just once; the ten biggest clones take up over 5%. Sequencing was performed on blood. Every receptor here comes from a man aged 18 to 29 in good health.

The CDR3 DNA reads as TGTGCCAGCAGCTACCGGACAGGGCCCTACAATGAGCAGTACTTC. Translated, it gives CASSYRTGPYNEQYF. This chain joins TRBV7-2 and TRBJ2-1; the match to TRBD1 covers 8 bases. Judging by the DNA end, TRBJ2-7 fits better; the J call may be wrong. Per the germline V gene, CDR1 is SGHTA and CDR2 is FQGNSA. The CDR3 extends over 15 amino acids.

CDR3 amino acids: CASSGGNEQQFDTGELFF. DNA for the CDR3: TGTGCCAGCAGTGGTGGTAACGAACAACAGTTTGATACCGGGGAGCTGTTTTTT. The chain employs TRBV2 and TRBJ2-2; D gene ambiguous. The V gene's germline CDR1 is SNHLY and CDR2 FYNNEI. V lost 4 bases, J lost 5 bases, and 23 bases lay in between. The CDR3 totals 18 residues.

V and J are TRBV3-1 and TRBJ2-1; 7 bases are a match to TRBD2. The V gene end was trimmed by 8 bases and the J gene end by 9 bases; junction bases not matched to a gene: 19. The CDR3 covers 16 residues. Germline V gene lookup returns CDR1 LGHDT and CDR2 YNNKEL (reference sequence). The CDR3 loop reads CASRSRDYPKSCEQFF. The CDR3 nucleotides read TGTGCCAGCCGCTCCCGGGACTACCCCAAAAGTTGTGAGCAGTTCTTC.

The rearrangement joins TRBV12-3 or TRBV12-4 to TRBJ2-3, with 8 bases lining up with TRBD2. Germline trimming cut 6 bases from V and 0 bases from J; bases unmatched to any gene: 5. The CDR3 spans 15 residues. The CDR3 DNA is TGTGCCAGCAGGAGACTAGCGATTAGCACAGATACGCAGTATTTT. Translating it yields CASRRLAISTDTQYF.

This clonotype was detected a few times. This sequence joins TRBV20-1 and TRBJ2-3, with 7 bases lining up with TRBD2. Per the germline V gene, CDR1 is DFQATT and CDR2 is SNEGSKA (reference sequence). This CDR3 is built from 14 residues. V trimming: 8 bases; J trimming: 4 bases; junction bases outside the gene matches: 12. CDR3 in amino acids: CSTENAGVADTQYF. CDR3 nucleotide sequence: TGCAGTACCGAAAACGCGGGAGTTGCAGATACGCAGTATTTT.

This chain connects TRBV20-1 to TRBJ2-3; 7 nucleotides line up with TRBD2. The CDR3 extends over 14 amino acids. Germline CDR1 and CDR2: DFQATT and SNEGSKA (reference sequence). With V trimmed by 4 bases and J by 1 base, 5 bases remained unmatched. The CDR3 reads CSANAGVGTDTQYF. The CDR3 region has the DNA TGCAGTGCTAATGCGGGGGTTGGCACAGATACGCAGTATTTT.

The chain carries TRBV29-1 and TRBJ2-7; maybe TRBD2 (5 bases). Trimming cost V 5 bases and J 2 bases, with 13 bases left between them. The germline gives CDR1 SQVTM, CDR2 ANQGSEA. The CDR3 has 13 amino acids. CDR3 nucleotides: TGCAGCGTTTTGCCCGACGGGGCCTACGAGCAGTACTTC. Residues: CSVLPDGAYEQYF.

This sequence joins TRBV29-1 and TRBJ1-2; D gene uncertain. The CDR3 is 10 residues long. The germline gives CDR1 SQVTM, CDR2 ANQGSEA. Trimming shortened V by 3 bases and J by 7 bases, and 6 bases separated the two germline ends. Written as DNA, the CDR3 is TGCAGCGTTGAGAGCGGTGGCTACACCTTC. This encodes CSVESGGYTF. The variable domain in full, completed from reference TRBV29-1 and TRBJ1-2, reads SAVISQKPSRDICQRGTSLTIQCQVDSQVTMMFWYRQQPGQSLTLIATANQGSEATYESGFVIDKFPISRPNLTFSTLTVSNMSPEDSSIYLCSVESGGYTFGSGTRLTVV.

The chain has TRBV7-2 and TRBJ2-7; no reliable D call. V shed 2 bases and J shed 1 base, with 9 bases lying between them. This CDR3 is 14 amino acids long. Germline V CDR1 and CDR2: SGHTA, FQGNSA. The CDR3 DNA follows: TGTGCCAGCAGCTTACTAACAGCTTCCTACGAGCAGTACTTC. Amino acids: CASSLLTASYEQYF. Variable domain in full (rest from reference TRBV7-2 and TRBJ2-7): GAGVSQSPSNKVTEKGKDVELRCDPISGHTALYWYRQSLGQGLEFLIYFQGNSAPDKSGLPSDRFSAERTGGSVSTLTIQRTQQEDSAVYLCASSLLTASYEQYFGPGTRLTVT.

This chain joins TRBV2 and TRBJ2-7; possibly TRBD1 for D (6 bases). CDR1 and CDR2 from the germline V gene are SNHLY and FYNNEI. Deletions cut 1 base from V and 9 bases from J, with 31 bases between. The CDR3 is made up of 19 amino acids. This chain's CDR3 is CASSEVSLGGWDNFSGQYF. The CDR3 nucleotides read TGTGCCAGCAGTGAAGTGTCTCTCGGAGGCTGGGACAACTTCTCTGGGCAGTACTTC.

The CDR3 loop is CASSSVGQGRDGANVLTF. The DNA for the CDR3 is TGTGCCAGCAGCTCAGTGGGACAGGGGAGAGATGGGGCCAACGTCCTGACTTTC. The chain is built from TRBV28 and TRBJ2-6; the match to TRBD1 covers 10 bases. This CDR3 has 18 residues. Germline V lookup: CDR1 MDHEN, CDR2 SYDVKM. Losses at the gene ends were 6 bases for V and 3 bases for J; bases not matched to a gene: 11.

The J gene is TRBJ2-1, the V gene TRBV10-3, with 12 bases identical to TRBD2. Trimming removed 5 bases from V and 3 bases from J; junction bases left unmatched: 2. The CDR3 contains 15 residues. CDR1 and CDR2 (germline): ENHRY, SYGVKD. CDR3 coding DNA: TGTGCCATCAGTCGACTAGCGGGGGACTACAATGAGCAGTTCTTC. Its protein is CAISRLAGDYNEQFF.

In regard to this clonotype: Sequence at one end of the junction differs from germline and may be a read error. The chain employs TRBV7-7 and TRBJ1-1; D is perhaps TRBD1 (6 bases). This CDR3 has 15 residues. Germline CDR1 SSHAT, CDR2 FNYEAQ (reference sequence). CDR3 nucleotides: TGTGCTAGCAACGCTACAGGGAACATGAACACTGAAGCTTTCTTT. Translated: CASNATGNMNTEAFF.

The table lists this clonotype with a few counts. The genes are TRBV7-8 and TRBJ1-4; D is perhaps TRBD1 (6 bases). CDR1 and CDR2 from the germline V gene are SGHVS and FQNEAQ. The CDR3 covers 16 residues. V was cut by 5 bases and J by 0 bases, with 13 bases left in between. The CDR3 region is CASSVQGWATNEKLFF. In DNA form, the CDR3 reads TGTGCCAGCAGCGTACAGGGATGGGCAACTAATGAAAAACTGTTTTTT.

Remarks on this clonotype: The germline gene is not matched at one end of the junction; a read error may be the cause. The chain is built from TRBV10-3 and TRBJ1-2; D may be TRBD1 (6 bases). The CDR3 has 16 residues. Germline assignment: CDR1 ENHRY and CDR2 SYGVKD. CDR3 bases: TGTGCCATCAGTGAGAGAACGGGACAAATAAACTATAGCTACACCTTC. It is translated as CAISERTGQINYSYTF.

This CDR3 is CASSLDWTGTEAFF. The CDR3 DNA reads as TGTGCCAGCAGCTTAGACTGGACAGGCACTGAAGCTTTCTTT. The chain is built from TRBV7-2 and TRBJ1-1; 7 positions agree with TRBD1. The CDR3 length is 14 residues. Looked up from germline, CDR1 is SGHTA and CDR2 is FQGNSA. V shed 1 base, J shed 4 bases, and the junction held 3 bases outside the gene matches.

This chain links TRBV28 with TRBJ2-7; D is perhaps TRBD2 (5 bases). The length of the CDR3 is 14 residues. Trimming stripped 3 bases from V and 0 bases from J, with 9 bases between. The germline V gene encodes CDR1 MDHEN and CDR2 SYDVKM. CDR3 loop: CASSFLEGSYEQYF. CDR3 nucleotide sequence: TGTGCCAGCAGTTTTTTAGAGGGCTCCTACGAGCAGTACTTC.